The 27 T cell receptor beta chains below come from one sample, sequenced in a study of blood T cells in healthy people across ages. Then a second PCR, running roughly 7 to 11 cycles, was carried out with a sample-barcoded 5' primer and a J-beta primer mix. TCRdb processed the 5' RACE reads anew with MiXCR; each CDR3 protein has one entry. The repertoire has approximately 1,100,000 distinct CDR3 sequences, around 43% of them found once; the top ten carry under 20%. Material: blood. These receptors came from a woman aged 55-75 years in good health.

This clonotype was recorded a few times. The chain recombines TRBV4-1 with TRBJ2-1, with a weak D call TRBD1 (5 bases). CDR3 size: 16 residues. CDR1 and CDR2 from the germline V gene are MGHRA and YSYEKL. V was trimmed by 2 bases and J by 6 bases, leaving 17 bases between them. The CDR3 nucleotides read TGCGCCAGCAGCCAACACCCGAGACAGAAAAGCAATGAGCAGTTCTTC. This translates into CASSQHPRQKSNEQFF.

There are many counts of this clonotype. The rearrangement links TRBV28 to TRBJ2-7; TRBD1 matches 9 bases. The CDR3 is made up of 14 amino acids. Germline V lookup: CDR1 MDHEN, CDR2 SYDVKM. Trimming cost V 6 bases and J 3 bases; bases outside gene matches: 6. CDR3 in amino acids: CASSEGQGFYEQYF. The DNA of the CDR3 is TGTGCCAGCAGCGAGGGACAGGGATTCTACGAGCAGTACTTC.

V usage is TRBV4-1 and J usage is TRBJ1-6, with 10 nucleotides matching TRBD1. CDR3 length: 16 amino acids. CDR1 is MGHRA, CDR2 YSYEKL, per germline. The V gene end was trimmed by 2 bases and the J gene end by 5 bases; junction bases not matched to a gene: 3. DNA of the CDR3: TGCGCCAGCAGCCAAAGGACAGGGGGTCATAATTCACCCCTCCACTTT. It yields the protein CASSQRTGGHNSPLHF.

The V gene is TRBV7-9, the J gene TRBJ1-2; the D gene is possibly TRBD1 (6 bases). Trimming took 6 bases from V and 8 from J, leaving 16 bases between them. This CDR3 is 13 amino acids long. Germline-derived CDR1 and CDR2 are SEHNR and FQNEAQ (reference sequence). The DNA of the CDR3 is TGTGCCAGCAGGGCCACAAACAGGGACGGCTACACCTTC. It encodes CASRATNRDGYTF.

This clonotype has just a few counts. The chain is built from TRBV12-5 and TRBJ2-3; D is ambiguous. Looked up from germline, CDR1 is LGHNT and CDR2 is FRNRAP. The CDR3 runs 13 residues. V was shortened by 10 bases and J by 0 bases, with 11 bases between the two germline ends. CDR3 nucleotide sequence: TGTGCTACCAGGCGAGGAAGCACAGATACGCAGTATTTT. The encoded protein is CATRRGSTDTQYF.

This clonotype was detected only a few times. This sequence joins TRBV27 and TRBJ1-6, with 7 positions matching TRBD1. The germline V gene has CDR1 MNHEY and CDR2 SMNVEV (reference sequence). This CDR3 spans 16 amino acids. V lost 2 bases, J lost 10 bases, and 11 bases stayed unmatched. The chain's CDR3 is CASSLDQGECNSPLHF. The DNA of the CDR3 is TGTGCCAGCAGTTTAGATCAGGGGGAGTGTAACTCACCCCTCCACTTT.

The rearrangement links TRBV20-1 to TRBJ2-6; 8 bases match TRBD1. Trimming cost V 6 bases and J 2 bases; bases outside gene matches: 6. This CDR3 region has 15 residues. Germline V gives CDR1 DFQATT, CDR2 SNEGSKA (reference sequence). The CDR3, as DNA: TGCAGTGCGTTGGACAGGGTTACTGGGGCCAACGTCCTGACTTTC. Translated: CSALDRVTGANVLTF.

V gene TRBV27 combines with J gene TRBJ2-2; no definite D call. Trimming left V 6 bases short and J 7 bases short, with 9 bases between. This CDR3 contains 12 residues. Germline CDR1 and CDR2: MNHEY and SMNVEV (reference sequence). The CDR3 region is CASRPIVGELFF. The CDR3 coding sequence is TGTGCCAGCAGACCAATAGTCGGGGAGCTGTTTTTT.

The sample holds a few counts of this clonotype. The chain employs TRBV7-6 and TRBJ2-7; D not resolved. Trimming shortened V by 2 bases and J by 4 bases, and 12 bases separated the two germline ends. The CDR3 length is 14 residues. Germline V gene data show CDR1 as SGHVS and CDR2 as FNYEAQ. This CDR3 is CASSLSPLLYEQYF. CDR3 nucleotides: TGTGCCAGCAGCTTATCCCCCTTGTTATACGAGCAGTACTTC.

This clonotype was counted only a few times. The chain recombines TRBV20-1 with TRBJ2-1; D call uncertain. CDR3 length: 10 amino acids. Trimming removed 6 bases at V and 8 bases at J, with 8 bases between. Germline V gene sequence: CDR1 DFQATT, CDR2 SNEGSKA (reference sequence). DNA for the CDR3: TGCAGTGCGGGCGGCGATGAGCAGTTCTTC. As protein: CSAGGDEQFF.

The chain uses TRBV21-1 and TRBJ2-1; the table's D call TRBD2 went unverified against the DNA. TRBV21-1 has pseudogene status. The CDR3 is 17 residues long. This CDR3 is CASSKGGRRGAYNEQFF. CDR3 coding DNA: TGTGCCAGCAGCAAAGGAGGGAGGCGGGGGGCCTACAATGAGCAGTTCTTC.

This clonotype was detected only a few times. The chain has TRBV7-9 and TRBJ2-1; 10 nucleotides line up with TRBD2. Germline V gene lookup returns CDR1 SEHNR and CDR2 FQNEAQ (reference sequence). The CDR3 extends over 16 amino acids. Unmatched junction bases numbered 10, after V lost 5 bases and J lost 6 bases. CDR3 amino acids: CASSPPGLAVLNEQFF. CDR3 nucleotides: TGTGCCAGCAGCCCACCAGGACTAGCGGTTCTCAATGAGCAGTTCTTC.

The rearrangement joins TRBV10-3 to TRBJ2-4; D is possibly TRBD2 (5 bases). Germline loops: CDR1 ENHRY, CDR2 SYGVKD. V lost 0 bases, J lost 5 bases, and 11 bases lay in between. This CDR3 region has 15 residues. The CDR3 sequence: CAISESRVEENIQYF. The CDR3 nucleotides are TGTGCCATCAGTGAGTCGAGGGTAGAAGAAAACATTCAGTACTTC.

The chain links TRBV11-2 to TRBJ2-1; the D call may be TRBD1 or TRBD2 (5 bases each). This CDR3 has 16 amino acids. In germline, CDR1 is SGHAT, CDR2 FQNNGV. V gave up 6 bases and J gave up 4 bases, with 19 bases separating them. The DNA for the CDR3 is TGTGCCAGCAGTCGTCTCGGGGACGGAATGTACAATGAGCAGTTCTTC. It specifies CASSRLGDGMYNEQFF.

This clonotype was seen a handful of times. V is TRBV21-1 and J is TRBJ2-1; TRBD1, as called in the table, went unchecked against the DNA. TRBV21-1 is a known pseudogene. The length of the CDR3 is 15 residues. CDR3 amino acids: CASSKGAVALNEQFF. The CDR3, as DNA: TGTGCCAGCAGCAAAGGGGCGGTAGCGTTGAATGAGCAGTTCTTC.

The chain couples TRBV5-1 to TRBJ2-5, with D perhaps being TRBD1 or TRBD2 (6 bases each). Germline CDR1 SGHRS, CDR2 YFSETQ. Trimming cost V 1 base and J 3 bases, with 10 bases left between them. The length of the CDR3 is 14 residues. The CDR3, as DNA: TGCGCCAGCAGCTTGTGGAGGGGGGAAGAGACCCAGTACTTC. The encoded protein is CASSLWRGEETQYF.

V is TRBV27 and J is TRBJ2-4, with D unclear. The DNA end is a closer match to TRBJ2-5, so the J assignment may be wrong. CDR3 length: 9 residues. The V gene's germline CDR1 is MNHEY and CDR2 SMNVEV (reference sequence). CDR3 sequence reads: CARKETQYF. DNA for the CDR3: TGTGCCAGGAAAGAGACCCAGTACTTC.

This clonotype has a single count. The V call is TRBV7-6, the J call TRBJ2-1; D possibly corresponds to TRBD2 (5 bases). The CDR3 runs to 13 residues. Germline V gives CDR1 SGHVS, CDR2 FNYEAQ. The germline V and J ends were trimmed by 5 bases and 8 bases, with 13 bases remaining between them. This CDR3 is CASSANFGDEQFF. As DNA, the CDR3 is TGTGCCAGCAGCGCGAACTTCGGGGATGAGCAGTTCTTC.

V gene TRBV10-3 combines with J gene TRBJ2-1; 7 nucleotides match TRBD1. The CDR3 loop spans 15 amino acids. V dropped 6 bases and J dropped 6; count of bases not matched to a gene: 11. Germline CDR1 and CDR2: ENHRY and SYGVKD. The CDR3 DNA reads as TGTGCCATCAGGGACTCGGGACAGCGTCTCAATGAGCAGTTCTTC. The encoded protein is CAIRDSGQRLNEQFF.

This clonotype was seen just once. The V and J genes are TRBV29-1 and TRBJ2-5; D is perhaps TRBD2 (5 bases). Per the germline V gene, CDR1 is SQVTM and CDR2 is ANQGSEA. Trimming took 4 bases from V and 14 from J, leaving 26 bases between them. This CDR3 is 14 amino acids long. The chain's CDR3 is CSVVWLANDNEQYF. The DNA of the CDR3 is TGCAGCGTTGTTTGGCTAGCCAACGACAATGAGCAATACTTC.

V usage is TRBV29-1 and J usage is TRBJ1-2; D ambiguous. In germline, CDR1 is SQVTM, CDR2 ANQGSEA. The CDR3 loop spans 12 amino acids. V gave up 7 bases and J gave up 8 bases, with 17 bases separating them. The CDR3 coding sequence is TGCAGCGCCGGAGCCCCGACGTCGGGCTACACCTTC. Translating it yields CSAGAPTSGYTF.

The gene calls are TRBV6-1 and TRBJ1-5, with D hard to call. Germline assignment: CDR1 MNHNS and CDR2 SASEGT. With 8 bases removed from V and 3 bases from J, the gap between germline ends came to 5 bases. The CDR3 contains 11 residues. The CDR3 protein is CASADNQPQHF. The CDR3, as DNA: TGTGCCAGCGCGGACAATCAGCCCCAGCATTTT.

The genes are TRBV28 and TRBJ1-5; TRBD1 agrees at 9 bases. Trimming removed 4 bases from V and 3 bases from J; junction bases left unmatched: 4. CDR3 size: 15 residues. Germline-derived CDR1 and CDR2 are MDHEN and SYDVKM. CDR3 nucleotide sequence: TGTGCCAGCAGTTACGGGACAGGGTACAATCAGCCCCAGCATTTT. Amino acids: CASSYGTGYNQPQHF.

The chain recombines TRBV27 with TRBJ1-5; D perhaps matches TRBD1 (6 bases). The germline CDR1 and CDR2 sequences are MNHEY and SMNVEV (reference sequence). This CDR3 comprises 16 residues. V was cut by 3 bases and J by 4 bases, with 16 bases left in between. The CDR3 nucleotides read TGTGCCAGCAGTTTGGGACAAGGAAGGGTTAATCAGCCCCAGCATTTT. It yields the protein CASSLGQGRVNQPQHF.

This clonotype was seen ten or more times. The rearrangement links TRBV29-1 to TRBJ2-5; 13 bases align to TRBD2. Germline loops: CDR1 SQVTM, CDR2 ANQGSEA. Trimming at V came to 6 bases and at J to 5 bases, leaving 15 bases not matched to a gene. The CDR3 length is 17 residues. In DNA form, the CDR3 reads TGCAGCGTCAACCCCCCCACTAGCGGGAGGGCCAGGGAGACCCAGTACTTC. It encodes CSVNPPTSGRARETQYF.

A few counts support this clonotype. The rearrangement uses TRBV9 and TRBJ2-7, with 7 positions matching TRBD2. The germline gives CDR1 SGDLS, CDR2 YYNGEE. After removal of 0 bases from V and 1 base from J, the junction contained 4 bases not matched to a gene. The CDR3 contains 15 residues. CDR3 DNA sequence: TGTGCCAGCAGCGTAGGTGGGGGACTATCCTACGAGCAGTACTTC. This encodes CASSVGGGLSYEQYF.

This chain's CDR3 is CASSLGGGAGYGYTF. The CDR3 DNA reads as TGCGCCAGCAGCTTGGGTGGGGGGGCCGGCTATGGCTACACCTTC. The gene calls are TRBV5-1 and TRBJ1-2, with D perhaps matching TRBD1 (6 bases). V was cut by 0 bases and J by 4 bases, with 13 bases left in between. Germline-derived CDR1 and CDR2 are SGHRS and YFSETQ. The CDR3 consists of 15 residues.